The rows below give T cell receptor beta chains drawn from one sample of a study of blood T cell repertoires in COVID-19. Clones were read by immunoSEQ multiplex PCR, and TCRdb kept only the in-frame ones, dropping some. The sample yields some 300,000 clones, 85% to 95% seen once. The source material was PBMCs or T cells enriched from blood (not recorded which). These receptors all come from a woman younger than 45 who had been exposed to COVID-19. Each CDR3 is given with its conserved first and last residue. D genes are given only for firm matches. Some rows mark clone size as missing; the rest say once, few, many or name a class of expanded clone.

NA	TRBV19	TRBJ1-2	NA	TGTGCCAGTATGACTTCGAATGGCTACACCTTC	CASMTSNGYTF
NA	TRBV6-5	TRBJ2-5	TRBD1	TGTGCCAGCAGCCTAGACAGGGGGGGGACCCAGTACTTC	CASSLDRGGTQYF
NA	TRBV19	TRBJ1-5	NA	TGTGCCAGTAGTATAGAGCCCGGGCCCCAGCATTTT	CASSIEPGPQHF
NA	TRBV7-8	TRBJ2-7	TRBD2	TGTGCCAGCAGCTTAAGGGGTAGCGGGGGGTTCCCCTACGAGCAGTACTTC	CASSLRGSGGFPYEQYF
NA	TRBV5-1	TRBJ2-3	TRBD2	TGCGCCAGCAGCTTGGGAGCGGGGGGTCCCACAGATACGCAGTATTTT	CASSLGAGGPTDTQYF
NA	TRBV10-2	TRBJ2-5	TRBD2	TGCGCCAGCAGCCTGACTAGCGGGGGGGCTAGGCAAGAGACCCAGTACTTC	CASSLTSGGARQETQYF
NA	TRBV19	TRBJ1-5	TRBD1	TGTGCCAGTAGTTTAGGACAGGGATTGTCTCAGCCCCAGCATTTT	CASSLGQGLSQPQHF
NA	TRBV7-2	TRBJ2-4	NA	TGTGCCAGCAGCTTCAGTGCCCATGAGGAACATCAGTACTTC	CASSFSAHEEHQYF
NA	TRBV5-1	TRBJ2-3	TRBD2	TGCGCCAGCAGCTTGGATGAGACTAGCCCCGGGGATACGCAGTATTTT	CASSLDETSPGDTQYF
NA	TRBV24-1	TRBJ2-3	TRBD2	TGTGCCACCAGTGGAAGGGAGACTAGCGCAGATACGCAGTATTTT	CATSGRETSADTQYF
many	TRBV5-1	TRBJ2-3	TRBD2	TGCGCCAGCAGCTTATCGGCTAGCGGGAACACAGATACGCAGTATTTT	CASSLSASGNTDTQYF
NA	TRBV5-1	TRBJ2-5	TRBD1	TGCGCCAGCAGCTCGGGACAGGGTATGAGAGAGACCCAGTACTTC	CASSSGQGMRETQYF
NA	TRBV12-5	TRBJ1-2	NA	TGTGCTAGTGGTTTGATCCAAGCGGGGGTATTCCTTTTTGGCTACACCTTC	CASGLIQAGVFLFGYTF
NA	TRBV19	TRBJ1-2	TRBD1	TGTGCCAGTAGTGCCCGACAGGGAACCAACTATGGCTACACCTTC	CASSARQGTNYGYTF
NA	TRBV6-4	TRBJ2-1	NA	TGTGCCTTACAGAGGGTGTTCGCGGATGAGCAGTTCTTC	CALQRVFADEQFF
NA	TRBV27	TRBJ1-2	TRBD1	TGTGCCAGCAGTCCAGGGGGGACAGGGCCCTTTTACACCTTC	CASSPGGTGPFYTF
NA	TRBV12-3/TRBV12-4	TRBJ1-4	TRBD1	TGTGCCAGCAGGACAGGGGTTGATGAAAAACTGTTTTTT	CASRTGVDEKLFF
NA	TRBV5-1	TRBJ1-2	TRBD1	TGCGCCAGCAGCCCGGGACAGGGGAATGGCTACACCTTC	CASSPGQGNGYTF
NA	TRBV7-9	TRBJ1-3	TRBD1	TGTGCCAGCAGCTTTAGACAGGGACGCTCTGGAAACACCATATATTTT	CASSFRQGRSGNTIYF
few	TRBV12-3/TRBV12-4	TRBJ1-2	NA	TGTGCCAGCAGACCGGGACAAGAGGGCTACACCTTC	CASRPGQEGYTF
NA	TRBV5-8	TRBJ2-7	NA	TGTGCCAGCAGCTTGAACAGAAACTACGAGCAGTACTTC	CASSLNRNYEQYF
once	TRBV7-2	TRBJ1-6	NA	TGTGCCAGCAGCTTAGTCTTAGATTCACCCCTCCACTTT	CASSLVLDSPLHF
NA	TRBV21-1	TRBJ1-5	NA	TGTGCCAGCAGCAAATGGGTAGGGACAGGGGGCAATCAGCCCCAGCATTTT	CASSKWVGTGGNQPQHF
NA	TRBV5-4	TRBJ2-5	TRBD1	TGTGCCAGCAGAGTTGCGGGACAGGGGCCACACCGGTGGTACTTC	CASRVAGQGPHRWYF
NA	TRBV19	TRBJ2-4	TRBD1	TGTGCCAGTAGTAGGCTGACAGGGAATACTCAGTACTTC	CASSRLTGNTQYF
NA	TRBV18	TRBJ2-7	TRBD2	TGTGCCAGCTCTGGAAGCGGGGGGCTCTACGAGCAGTACTTC	CASSGSGGLYEQYF
NA	TRBV5-1	TRBJ2-7	TRBD1	TGCGCCAGCAGCCAGGGACAGGGCCTCTACGAGCAGTACTTC	CASSQGQGLYEQYF
NA	TRBV30	TRBJ1-2	NA	TGTGCCTGGAGTCCCCGCGAAGCCATCCTAGCCACCTTC	CAWSPREAILATF
NA	TRBV11-2	TRBJ1-1	NA	TGTGCCAGCAGCCGGGAACTGACGGGCACTGAAGCTTTCTTT	CASSRELTGTEAFF
NA	TRBV11-3	TRBJ2-1	NA	TGTGCCAGCAGCTTAGAGGCAGGGAAGAATGAGCAGTTCTTC	CASSLEAGKNEQFF
NA	TRBV12-3/TRBV12-4	TRBJ1-2	TRBD1	TGTGCCAGCAGTGTACAGGGGATTTGGGGCTACACCTTC	CASSVQGIWGYTF
NA	TRBV20-1	TRBJ2-2	TRBD2	TGCAGTGCTAGTAGACTAGCGGGGGTATCGAACACCGGGGAGCTGTTTTTT	CSASRLAGVSNTGELFF
NA	TRBV6-5	TRBJ1-2	TRBD1	TGTGCCAGCAGTCCATGGACAGGGGAGGGCTATGGCTACACCTTC	CASSPWTGEGYGYTF
NA	TRBV18	TRBJ2-1	TRBD2	TGTGCCAGCTCACCACCTCTGCTAGCGGGGGCCCCGCAGTTCTTC	CASSPPLLAGAPQFF